The 20 T cell receptor beta chains presented below share a single source sample, sequenced in a study of CD8+CD57+ T cells in acquired aplastic anemia. Profiling that covered TCR beta VDJ and CDR3 relied on genomic DNA as its template. From the reads, TCRdb called clonotypes with MiXCR, one entry per CDR3 protein. Seen here are 270,000 or so distinct CDR3 sequences, roughly 82% observed once, and the top ten hold approximately 42%. Selection for sequencing was limited to patients who had shown CD8+CD57+ cell expansion by flow cytometry. The specimen was sorted CD4+, CD8+, or CD8+CD57+ T cells (not recorded which) from PBMCs. The receptors were sampled from a human donor with aplastic anemia.

Regarding this clonotype: One end of the junction fails to match germline, which may point to a read error. The CDR3 coding sequence is TGTGCCAGCAGCTTAGAGCTGACACCCGACACTCAAGCTTTCTTT. Encoded protein: CASSLELTPDTQAFF. The chain recombines TRBV7-2 with TRBJ1-1; D gene unclear. This CDR3 is built from 15 residues. Per the germline V gene, CDR1 is SGHTA and CDR2 is FQGNSA.

Notes on this clonotype: The conserved final phenylalanine or tryptophan is absent from the CDR3, which likely points to a read error. The DNA is omitted, as the CDR3 cannot be located on it reliably, and the CDR3 follows TCRdb's listing. The V gene is TRBV2, the J gene TRBJ2-1; the table gives TRBD1 as D, unverified against the DNA. The CDR3 adds up to 16 amino acids, both ends counted. Germline assignment: CDR1 SNHLY and CDR2 FYNNEI. CDR3 region: CASSDLEPLLHEQYFC.

With respect to this clonotype: At one boundary the junction diverges from the germline segment, which might be a read error. This chain links TRBV7-2 with TRBJ1-6; no firm D call. This CDR3 is 14 amino acids long. The germline CDR1 and CDR2 sequences are SGHTA and FQGNSA. In DNA form, the CDR3 reads TGTGCCAGCAGCTTAGAGTTTGCGCTCCAAGAGACCCAGTTT. It yields the protein CASSLEFALQETQF.

Note on this clonotype: Given the absence of the conserved phenylalanine or tryptophan at the CDR3 end, a read error is likely. The limits of the CDR3 on the DNA are not certain, so only TCRdb's listed CDR3 is given. This chain links TRBV9 with TRBJ2-3. Germline lookup yields CDR1 SGDLS and CDR2 YYNGEE. The CDR3 is 11 residues long, ends included. The CDR3 is CASSVYQKPYI.

A word on this clonotype: Germline and junction disagree at one end, which may indicate a read error. The V and J genes are TRBV7-2 and TRBJ1-1; D possibly corresponds to TRBD1 (5 bases). This CDR3 comprises 13 residues. The germline V gene has CDR1 SGHTA and CDR2 FQGNSA. CDR3 amino acids: CASSLAGGAEALF. CDR3 nucleotide sequence: TGCGCCAGCAGCTTAGCTGGAGGGGCTGAAGCTTTGTTT.

The chain combines TRBV2 with TRBJ2-1; TRBD2 aligns across 9 bases. V lost 8 bases, J lost 8 bases, and 13 bases stayed unmatched. Germline V CDR1 and CDR2: SNHLY, FYNNEI. This CDR3 contains 15 residues. The CDR3 sequence: CASGVSGGGADEQFF. The CDR3 DNA reads TGTGCCAGCGGGGTAAGTGGCGGGGGGGCAGATGAGCAGTTCTTC.

Comment on this clonotype: This CDR3 fails to terminate in the conserved phenylalanine or tryptophan, so it likely reflects a read error. The DNA is omitted, as the CDR3 cannot be located on it reliably, and the CDR3 follows TCRdb's listing. The gene calls are TRBV7-2 and TRBJ1-2; the table's D call, TRBD1, was not checked against the DNA. From germline, CDR1 is SGHTA and CDR2 FQGNSA. Including both end residues, the CDR3 is 13 amino acids long. This CDR3 reads CASSLAGSGDDQY.

The chain links TRBV7-9 to TRBJ2-3; D perhaps matches TRBD2 (5 bases). The germline V and J ends were trimmed by 3 bases and 6 bases, with 16 bases remaining between them. Germline CDR1 is SEHNR and CDR2 is FQNEAQ (reference sequence). This CDR3 is built from 15 residues. The CDR3 spells CASSFTSSGGDTQYF. For the CDR3, the DNA is TGTGCCAGCAGCTTTACTAGTTCAGGTGGGGATACGCAGTATTTT.

This clonotype was detected only a few times. The DNA is omitted, as the CDR3 cannot be located on it reliably, and the CDR3 follows TCRdb's listing. The chain employs TRBV9 and TRBJ2-3; TRBD2 is the table's D call and was not checked against the DNA. Germline CDR1 and CDR2: SGDLS and YYNGEE. The CDR3 adds up to 12 amino acids, both ends counted. CDR3 residues: CASSVGGGTQNF.

This chain links TRBV13 with TRBJ2-1; D might be TRBD2 (6 bases). CDR3 length: 13 amino acids. Trimming took off 3 bases at V and 8 bases at J, with 11 bases between the two ends. Germline V lookup: CDR1 PRHDT, CDR2 FYEKMQ (reference sequence). This chain's CDR3 is CASSLGRSHEQFF. The CDR3 DNA reads as TGTGCCAGCAGCTTGGGGAGGAGCCATGAGCAGTTCTTC.

A note on this clonotype: A much more abundant neighbour one base away suggests this may be a read error. In this CDR3 the conserved last residue, phenylalanine or tryptophan, is missing, so a read error is likely. Because the CDR3's place on the DNA is in doubt, the DNA is left out and the CDR3 is given as listed by TCRdb. This chain links TRBV7-6 with TRBJ2-1; TRBD2 is the table's D call and was not checked against the DNA. The germline V gene encodes CDR1 SGHVS and CDR2 FNYEAQ. The CDR3 adds up to 13 amino acids, both ends counted. This CDR3 is CASSLSSFNSPLH.

In the case of this clonotype: This CDR3 is missing its conserved last phenylalanine or tryptophan, likely due to a read error. The chain joins TRBV2 to TRBJ2-3, with 10 positions matching TRBD2. This CDR3 spans 14 amino acids. The V and J ends lost 6 bases and 7 bases, in that order; junction bases with no gene match: 7. Germline loops: CDR1 SNHLY, CDR2 FYNNEI. CDR3: CASSLAGGPHTQYV. The DNA of the CDR3 is TGTGCCAGCAGCTTAGCGGGAGGTCCGCATACGCAGTATGTT.

On this clonotype itself: A read error is likely, as this CDR3 ends without the conserved phenylalanine or tryptophan. The DNA is left out, because the CDR3 cannot be placed on it with certainty; the CDR3 is given as TCRdb lists it. The chain uses TRBV7-8 and TRBJ2-3; the D call of TRBD1 is as the table states it, not checked on the DNA. The CDR3 numbers 13 amino acids, ends counted. Germline CDR1 is SGHVS and CDR2 is FQNEAQ. The CDR3 is CASSFQPDETALS.

The CDR3 region is CASSNDWYSGANVLTF. As DNA, the CDR3 is TGTGCCAGTAGTAACGACTGGTACTCTGGGGCCAACGTCCTGACTTTC. V usage is TRBV19 and J usage is TRBJ2-6; D is ambiguous. V lost 4 bases and J lost 0, with 10 bases in between. The CDR3 runs to 16 residues. CDR1 and CDR2 (germline): LNHDA, SQIVND (reference sequence).

As concerns this clonotype: Sequence at one end of the junction differs from germline and may be a read error. The chain recombines TRBV7-6 with TRBJ1-5; weak D call: TRBD1 (5 bases). CDR3 size: 14 residues. Germline V gives CDR1 SGHVS, CDR2 FNYEAQ. This chain's CDR3 is CASSAAKGHSPHHF. In DNA form, the CDR3 reads TGTGCCAGCAGTGCGGCCAAGGGGCATTCACCCCACCACTTT. Together with reference TRBV7-6 and TRBJ1-5, the CDR3 gives the full variable domain: GAGVSQSPRYKVTKRGQDVALRCDPISGHVSLYWYRQALGQGPEFLTYFNYEAQQDKSGLPNDRFSAERPEGSISTLTIQRTEQRDSAMYRCASSAAKGHSPHHFGDGTRLSIL.

This clonotype was recorded at least ten times. The chain carries TRBV3-1 and TRBJ2-1; TRBD1 is a possible D gene (5 bases). CDR3 length: 15 amino acids. The ends were cut back, 1 base at V and 10 bases at J, with 17 bases in the middle. Germline values: CDR1 LGHDT, CDR2 YNNKEL (reference sequence). DNA of the CDR3: TGTGCCAGCAGCCAAGTCGGACAAGCGTCCGACGAGCAGTTCTTC. Its translation: CASSQVGQASDEQFF.

This rearrangement joins TRBV11-1 to TRBJ2-7; D unclear. V lost 7 bases, J lost 0 bases, and 13 bases lay in between. The CDR3 totals 14 residues. CDR1 and CDR2 (germline): SGHAT, FQDESV (reference sequence). CDR3 nucleotides: TGTGCCAGCACCCGCGAATTTGGCTCCTACGAGCAGTACTTC. As protein: CASTREFGSYEQYF.

The rearrangement links TRBV10-3 to TRBJ1-2; D is unresolved. CDR1 ENHRY and CDR2 SYGVKD come from the germline V gene. V shed 0 bases and J shed 0 bases, with 5 bases lying between them. CDR3 size: 14 residues. The CDR3 bases are TGTGCCATCAGTGAGTCGAAGTCTAACTATGGCTACACCTTC. Translating it yields CAISESKSNYGYTF.

This clonotype came up many times. V gene TRBV13 combines with J gene TRBJ1-3; D is ambiguous. The CDR3 runs 15 residues. V lost 3 bases, J lost 0 bases, and 9 bases lay in between. Germline loops: CDR1 PRHDT, CDR2 FYEKMQ (reference sequence). CDR3 DNA sequence: TGTGCCAGCAGCTTCTTGGTGCGCTCTGGAAACACCATATATTTT. It yields the protein CASSFLVRSGNTIYF.

On this clonotype: One end of the junction varies from germline; a read error may be responsible. The gene calls are TRBV24-1 and TRBJ2-1; D perhaps matches TRBD2 (6 bases). Per germline, CDR1 KGHDR and CDR2 SFDVKD. The CDR3 covers 16 residues. CDR3 sequence: CASSVSLSGRYNEHFF. CDR3 nucleotide sequence: TGTGCCAGCAGTGTATCGCTGAGCGGGCGCTACAATGAGCACTTCTTC.